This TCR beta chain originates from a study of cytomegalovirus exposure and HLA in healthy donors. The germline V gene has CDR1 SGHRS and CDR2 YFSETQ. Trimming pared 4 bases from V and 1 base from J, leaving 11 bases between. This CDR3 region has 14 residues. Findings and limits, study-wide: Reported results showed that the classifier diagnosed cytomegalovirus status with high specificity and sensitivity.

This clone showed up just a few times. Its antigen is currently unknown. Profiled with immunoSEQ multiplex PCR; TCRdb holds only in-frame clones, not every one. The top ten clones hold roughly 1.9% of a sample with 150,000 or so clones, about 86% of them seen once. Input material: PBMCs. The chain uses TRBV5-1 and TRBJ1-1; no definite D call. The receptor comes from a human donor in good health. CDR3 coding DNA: TGCGCCAGCAGCGATCAGGTTACGAACACTGAAGCTTTCTTT. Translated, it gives CASSDQVTNTEAFF.